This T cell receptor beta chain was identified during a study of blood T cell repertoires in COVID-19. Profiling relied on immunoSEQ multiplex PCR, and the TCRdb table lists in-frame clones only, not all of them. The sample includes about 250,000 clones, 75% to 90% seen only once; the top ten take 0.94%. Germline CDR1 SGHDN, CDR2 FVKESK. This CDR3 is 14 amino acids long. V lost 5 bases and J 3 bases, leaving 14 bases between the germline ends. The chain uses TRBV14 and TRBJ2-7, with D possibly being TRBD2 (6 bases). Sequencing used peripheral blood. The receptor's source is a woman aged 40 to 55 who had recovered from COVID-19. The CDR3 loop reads CASSTRDFHYEQYF. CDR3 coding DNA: TGTGCCAGCAGCACTCGGGACTTCCACTACGAGCAGTACTTC.